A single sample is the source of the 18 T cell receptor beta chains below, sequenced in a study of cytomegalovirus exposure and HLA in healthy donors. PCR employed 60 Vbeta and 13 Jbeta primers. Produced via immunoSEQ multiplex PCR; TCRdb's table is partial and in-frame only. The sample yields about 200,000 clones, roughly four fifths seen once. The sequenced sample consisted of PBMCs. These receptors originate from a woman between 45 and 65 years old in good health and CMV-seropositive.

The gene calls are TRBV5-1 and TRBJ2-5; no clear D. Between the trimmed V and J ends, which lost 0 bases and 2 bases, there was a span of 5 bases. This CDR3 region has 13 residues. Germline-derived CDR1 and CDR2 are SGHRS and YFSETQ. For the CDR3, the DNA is TGCGCCAGCAGCTTGGCCAGACAAGAGACCCAGTACTTC. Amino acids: CASSLARQETQYF.

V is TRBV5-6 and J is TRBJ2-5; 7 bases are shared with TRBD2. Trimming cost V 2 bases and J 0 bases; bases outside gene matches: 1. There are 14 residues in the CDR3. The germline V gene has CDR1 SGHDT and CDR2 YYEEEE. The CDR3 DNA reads TGTGCCAGCAGCTTACTAGCGTACCAAGAGACCCAGTACTTC. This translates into CASSLLAYQETQYF.

The CDR3 DNA is TGTGCCACCCAAACAGGGAACACTGAAGCTTTCTTT. Translation: CATQTGNTEAFF. This chain joins TRBV28 and TRBJ1-1; D perhaps matches TRBD1 (5 bases). CDR1 MDHEN and CDR2 SYDVKM come from the germline V gene. CDR3 length equals 12 residues. Trimming took 10 bases from V and 1 from J, leaving 10 bases between them.

The CDR3 coding sequence is TGTGCCAGCAGCGCCCAGGCAGGGGCCAATCAGCCCCAGCATTTT. This codes for CASSAQAGANQPQHF. The chain is built from TRBV9 and TRBJ1-5; possibly TRBD1 for D (6 bases). The germline V gene encodes CDR1 SGDLS and CDR2 YYNGEE. This CDR3 is 15 amino acids long. Trimming cost V 3 bases and J 3 bases, with 13 bases left between them.

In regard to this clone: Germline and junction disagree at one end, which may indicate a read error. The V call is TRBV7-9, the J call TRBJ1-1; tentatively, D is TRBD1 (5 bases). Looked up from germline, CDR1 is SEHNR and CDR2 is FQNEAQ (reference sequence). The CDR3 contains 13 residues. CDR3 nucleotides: TGTTCCAGCAGCTTAGGGACTACCACTGAAGCTTTCTTT. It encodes CSSSLGTTTEAFF.

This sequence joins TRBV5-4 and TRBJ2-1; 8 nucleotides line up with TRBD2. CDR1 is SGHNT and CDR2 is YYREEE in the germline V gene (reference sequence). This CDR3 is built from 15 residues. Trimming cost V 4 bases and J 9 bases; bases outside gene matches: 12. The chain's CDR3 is CASSRPGGLSSEQFF. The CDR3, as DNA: TGTGCCAGCAGCCGCCCGGGGGGGCTCTCTAGTGAGCAGTTCTTC.

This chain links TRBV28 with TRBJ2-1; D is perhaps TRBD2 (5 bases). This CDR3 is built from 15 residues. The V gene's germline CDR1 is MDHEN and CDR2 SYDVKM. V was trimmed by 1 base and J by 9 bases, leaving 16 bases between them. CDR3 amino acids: CASSLYSPQEAEQFF. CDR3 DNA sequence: TGTGCCAGCAGTTTATATAGTCCCCAGGAGGCTGAGCAGTTCTTC.

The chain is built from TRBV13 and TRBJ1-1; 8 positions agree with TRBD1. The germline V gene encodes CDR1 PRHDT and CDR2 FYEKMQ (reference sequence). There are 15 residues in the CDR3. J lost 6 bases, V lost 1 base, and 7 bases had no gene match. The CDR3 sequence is CASSLEDREGAEAFF. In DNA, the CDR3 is TGTGCCAGCAGCTTAGAGGACAGGGAAGGCGCTGAAGCTTTCTTT.

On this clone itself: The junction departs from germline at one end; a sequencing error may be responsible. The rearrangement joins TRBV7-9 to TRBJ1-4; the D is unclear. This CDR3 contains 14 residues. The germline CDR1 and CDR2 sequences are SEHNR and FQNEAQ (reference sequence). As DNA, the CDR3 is TGTTCCAGCGGTTCGAGGGAATCTAATGAAAAACTGTTTTTT. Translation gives CSSGSRESNEKLFF.

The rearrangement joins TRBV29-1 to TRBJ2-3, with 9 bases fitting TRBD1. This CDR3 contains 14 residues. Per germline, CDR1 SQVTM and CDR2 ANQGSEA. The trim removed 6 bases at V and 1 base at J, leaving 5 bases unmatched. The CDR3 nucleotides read TGCAGCGTGGACAGGGGAGAGGGCACAGATACGCAGTATTTT. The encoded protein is CSVDRGEGTDTQYF.

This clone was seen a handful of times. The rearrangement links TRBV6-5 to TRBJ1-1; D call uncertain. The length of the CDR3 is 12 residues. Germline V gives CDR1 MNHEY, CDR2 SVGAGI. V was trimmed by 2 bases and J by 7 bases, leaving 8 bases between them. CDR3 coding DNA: TGTGCCAGCAGTTACGCGGGAGTTGAAGCTTTCTTT. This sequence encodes CASSYAGVEAFF.

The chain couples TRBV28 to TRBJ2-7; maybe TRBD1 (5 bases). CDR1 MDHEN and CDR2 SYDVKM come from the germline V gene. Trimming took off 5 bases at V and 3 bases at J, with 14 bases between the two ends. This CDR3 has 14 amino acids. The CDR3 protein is CASSLQQVLYEQYF. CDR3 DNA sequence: TGTGCCAGCAGTCTTCAACAGGTACTCTACGAGCAGTACTTC.

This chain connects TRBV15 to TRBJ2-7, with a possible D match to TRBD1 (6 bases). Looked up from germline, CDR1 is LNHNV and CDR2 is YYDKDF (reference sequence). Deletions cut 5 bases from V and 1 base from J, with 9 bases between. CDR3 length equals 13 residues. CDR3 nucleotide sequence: TGTGCCACCAGCTTTGGACAGTCCTACGAGCAGTACTTC. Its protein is CATSFGQSYEQYF.

The CDR3 DNA sequence: TGTGCCTGGAGTACTAGCTCCTATAATTCACCCCTCCACTTT. Translated: CAWSTSSYNSPLHF. The genes are TRBV30 and TRBJ1-6; D gene uncertain. This CDR3 region has 14 residues. Germline V gene lookup returns CDR1 GTSNPN and CDR2 SVGIG (reference sequence). V gave up 2 bases and J gave up 0 bases, with 5 bases separating them.

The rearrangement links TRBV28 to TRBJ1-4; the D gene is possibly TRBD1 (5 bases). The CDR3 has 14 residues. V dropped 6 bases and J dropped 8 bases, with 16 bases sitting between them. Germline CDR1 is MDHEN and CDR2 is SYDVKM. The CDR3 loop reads CASSKGFWSEKLFF. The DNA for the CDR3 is TGTGCCAGCAGCAAGGGGTTTTGGTCGGAAAAACTGTTTTTT.

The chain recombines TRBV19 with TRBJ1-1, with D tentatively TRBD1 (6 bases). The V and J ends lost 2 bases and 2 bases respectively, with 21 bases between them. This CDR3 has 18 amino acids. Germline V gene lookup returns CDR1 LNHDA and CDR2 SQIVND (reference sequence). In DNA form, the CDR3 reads TGTGCCAGTAGTATAAAAAGGGGCAGGGGAGCTGCAAACACTGAAGCTTTCTTT. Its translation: CASSIKRGRGAANTEAFF.

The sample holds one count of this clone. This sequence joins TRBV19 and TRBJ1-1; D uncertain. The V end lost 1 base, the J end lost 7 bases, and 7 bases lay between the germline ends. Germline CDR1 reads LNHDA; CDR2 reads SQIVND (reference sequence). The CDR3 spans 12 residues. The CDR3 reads CASSIARDEAFF. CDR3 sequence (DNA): TGTGCCAGTAGTATAGCTAGAGATGAAGCTTTCTTT. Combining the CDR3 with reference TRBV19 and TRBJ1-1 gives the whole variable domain DGGITQSPKYLFRKEGQNVTLSCEQNLNHDAMYWYRQDPGQGLRLIYYSQIVNDFQKGDIAEGYSVSREKKESFPLTVTSAQKNPTAFYLCASSIARDEAFFGQGTRLTVV.

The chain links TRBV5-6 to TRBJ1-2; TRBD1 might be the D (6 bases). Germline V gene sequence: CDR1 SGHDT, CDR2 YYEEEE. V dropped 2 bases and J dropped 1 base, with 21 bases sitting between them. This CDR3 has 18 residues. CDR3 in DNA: TGTGCCAGCAGCTTCCTCTCCTCCATTGGACAGAATAACTATGGCTACACCTTC. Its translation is CASSFLSSIGQNNYGYTF.